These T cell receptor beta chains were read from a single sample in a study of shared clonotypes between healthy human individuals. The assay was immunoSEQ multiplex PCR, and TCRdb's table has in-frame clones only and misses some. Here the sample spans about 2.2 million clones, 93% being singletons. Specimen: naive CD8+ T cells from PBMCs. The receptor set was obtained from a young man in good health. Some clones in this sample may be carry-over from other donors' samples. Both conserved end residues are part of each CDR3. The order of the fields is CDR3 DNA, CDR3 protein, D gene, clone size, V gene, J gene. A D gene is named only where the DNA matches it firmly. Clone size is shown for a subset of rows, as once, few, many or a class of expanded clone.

DNA: TGTGCCATCGAGGAGCGGAGGGGTAATGGCTACACCTTC; CDR3: CAIEERRGNGYTF; D: .; size: .; V: TRBV10-3; J: TRBJ1-2
DNA: TGTGCCAGCAGCTTACTTTCGAGGGGTGATGAGCAGTTCTTC; CDR3: CASSLLSRGDEQFF; D: .; size: .; V: TRBV11-2; J: TRBJ2-1
DNA: TGTGCCAGCTCACCGTCCGGGACGGGCCCATGGGACGAGCAGTACTTC; CDR3: CASSPSGTGPWDEQYF; D: .; size: .; V: TRBV18; J: TRBJ2-7
DNA: TGTGCCAGCAGCAAATGCGCGGGGGTTTACGAGCAGTACTTC; CDR3: CASSKCAGVYEQYF; D: .; size: .; V: TRBV21-1; J: TRBJ2-7
DNA: TGTGCCAGCAGTCCCGGGACCCCGCAGGACGAGCAGTACTTC; CDR3: CASSPGTPQDEQYF; D: .; size: .; V: TRBV28; J: TRBJ2-7
DNA: TGTGCCAGCAGTTTATCGGGGGGTAGCTCCTACGAGCAGTACTTC; CDR3: CASSLSGGSSYEQYF; D: .; size: .; V: TRBV27; J: TRBJ2-7
DNA: TGCAGCTCGGAGATAGTATACAATGAGCAGTTCTTC; CDR3: CSSEIVYNEQFF; D: .; size: .; V: TRBV29-1; J: TRBJ2-1
DNA: TGTGCCAGCAGCTTAGGGTTGGAAGAGACCCAGTACTTC; CDR3: CASSLGLEETQYF; D: .; size: .; V: TRBV7-9; J: TRBJ2-5
DNA: TGTGCCAGCAGTTTGGGGATTGTAACCTACGAGCAGTACTTC; CDR3: CASSLGIVTYEQYF; D: .; size: .; V: TRBV28; J: TRBJ2-7
DNA: TGCGCCAGCAGCTTGGGGGACGGGAACCTCAACAATGAGCAGTTCTTC; CDR3: CASSLGDGNLNNEQFF; D: .; size: once; V: TRBV5-1; J: TRBJ2-1
DNA: TGTGCCAGCTCTCAGGGGGCAGGTTACGAGCAGTACTTC; CDR3: CASSQGAGYEQYF; D: TRBD1; size: .; V: TRBV28; J: TRBJ2-7
DNA: TGTGCCAGCAGAGAAAAACCACGGGCTGGACTATCCTACGAGCAGTACTTC; CDR3: CASREKPRAGLSYEQYF; D: .; size: .; V: TRBV9; J: TRBJ2-7
DNA: TGCAGCGTTCGACAGGGGGAACCTTACAATGAGCAGTTCTTC; CDR3: CSVRQGEPYNEQFF; D: TRBD1; size: .; V: TRBV29-1; J: TRBJ2-1
DNA: TGTGCCAGCAGCGCGTCCCGGGACAGGGGCGGGAACACTGAAGCTTTCTTT; CDR3: CASSASRDRGGNTEAFF; D: TRBD1; size: .; V: TRBV13; J: TRBJ1-1
DNA: TGCGCCAGCAGCCTCTCCGGGACAGGGAGCTACGAGCAGTACTTC; CDR3: CASSLSGTGSYEQYF; D: TRBD1; size: .; V: TRBV4-1; J: TRBJ2-7
DNA: TGTGCCAGCAGTGAACTCGACCGACAGGGGCCGCTGTGGGAGCAGTACTTC; CDR3: CASSELDRQGPLWEQYF; D: TRBD1; size: .; V: TRBV6-1; J: TRBJ2-7
DNA: TGTGCCACCAGCAGAGATGGGGGTTCCGACGAGCAGTACTTC; CDR3: CATSRDGGSDEQYF; D: .; size: .; V: TRBV15; J: TRBJ2-7
DNA: TGTGCCTGGAGTTGGTCAGGGAGCACTGAAGCTTTCTTT; CDR3: CAWSWSGSTEAFF; D: .; size: .; V: TRBV30; J: TRBJ1-1
DNA: TGTGCCAGCAGCTTAATAGGACTTAATTCTGAAGCTTTCTTT; CDR3: CASSLIGLNSEAFF; D: .; size: .; V: TRBV7-2; J: TRBJ1-1
DNA: TGTGCCAGCAGTTACTACGGTGGGGCCAACGAGCAGTACTTC; CDR3: CASSYYGGANEQYF; D: .; size: .; V: TRBV6-5; J: TRBJ2-7
DNA: TGTGCCAGCAGTGTTCTAGCGGGGGACTACAATGAGCAGTTCTTC; CDR3: CASSVLAGDYNEQFF; D: TRBD2; size: .; V: TRBV6-6; J: TRBJ2-1
DNA: TGCGCCAGCAGCCCAGACAGCCCGAACACCGGGGAGCTGTTTTTT; CDR3: CASSPDSPNTGELFF; D: .; size: .; V: TRBV5-1; J: TRBJ2-2
DNA: TGTGCCAGCAGTCCCCGGGGGGATGCCTACGAGCAGTACTTC; CDR3: CASSPRGDAYEQYF; D: TRBD2; size: once; V: TRBV28; J: TRBJ2-7
DNA: TGTGCCAGCAGTAGGGGGGTCTCCTACAATGAGCAGTTCTTC; CDR3: CASSRGVSYNEQFF; D: .; size: .; V: TRBV11-2; J: TRBJ2-1
DNA: TGTGCCAGCAGTTCCGGGCGGGAGGGGCGTCGGGAGACCCAGTACTTC; CDR3: CASSSGREGRRETQYF; D: TRBD2; size: .; V: TRBV28; J: TRBJ2-5
DNA: TGCGCCAGCAGCCAAGTCCGAGCGAAGGGAGGCGGCGAAGCTTTCTTT; CDR3: CASSQVRAKGGGEAFF; D: .; size: .; V: TRBV4-1; J: TRBJ1-1
DNA: TGTGCCAGCAGCCAGGGGTGGGGTAGCAATCAGCCCCAGCATTTT; CDR3: CASSQGWGSNQPQHF; D: .; size: .; V: TRBV4-2; J: TRBJ1-5
DNA: TGTGCCAGCAGCGTAGGGACAGCGAACACTGAAGCTTTCTTT; CDR3: CASSVGTANTEAFF; D: .; size: .; V: TRBV9; J: TRBJ1-1
DNA: TGTGCCAGCAGTAGAGAGACCCAGTACTTC; CDR3: CASSRETQYF; D: .; size: .; V: TRBV28; J: TRBJ2-5
DNA: TGTGCCACCTTGGCGGGAGGATCCTACAATGAGCAGTTCTTC; CDR3: CATLAGGSYNEQFF; D: TRBD2; size: .; V: TRBV27; J: TRBJ2-1
DNA: TGTGCCAGCAGCCGCGGGGGGGAAGGTTTCCCTGAAGCTTTCTTT; CDR3: CASSRGGEGFPEAFF; D: .; size: .; V: TRBV28; J: TRBJ1-1
DNA: TGTGCCAGCAGCCCAGTATCTGGGGCCAACGTCCTGACTTTC; CDR3: CASSPVSGANVLTF; D: .; size: .; V: TRBV6-6; J: TRBJ2-6
DNA: TGTGCCAGCAGCGGCCGGGACAGGGTCCACGAGCAGTACTTC; CDR3: CASSGRDRVHEQYF; D: TRBD1; size: .; V: TRBV7-8; J: TRBJ2-7
DNA: TGTGCCAGCAGTTTTGATCGCAGGACCTACAATGAGCAGTTCTTC; CDR3: CASSFDRRTYNEQFF; D: .; size: .; V: TRBV28; J: TRBJ2-1
DNA: TGCGCCAGCAGCCAAGACTTCAGGGACACCGGGGAGCTGTTTTTT; CDR3: CASSQDFRDTGELFF; D: .; size: .; V: TRBV4-3; J: TRBJ2-2
DNA: TGTGCCAGCAGCGCACCGGGACTAGCGGGAGTTTCGTACGAGCAGTACTTC; CDR3: CASSAPGLAGVSYEQYF; D: TRBD2; size: .; V: TRBV9; J: TRBJ2-7
DNA: TGTGCCAGCAGTCCCCTAGCGGGAGGGGGTGGGGAGCAGTACTTC; CDR3: CASSPLAGGGGEQYF; D: TRBD2; size: .; V: TRBV27; J: TRBJ2-7
DNA: TGTGCCTGGAGTGGGACGAACACTGAAGCTTTCTTT; CDR3: CAWSGTNTEAFF; D: .; size: few; V: TRBV30; J: TRBJ1-1
DNA: TGTGCCAGCAGCGCCCGTCGGACGGCGGGAGAGGCAGATACGCAGTATTTT; CDR3: CASSARRTAGEADTQYF; D: TRBD2; size: .; V: TRBV9; J: TRBJ2-3
DNA: TGTGCCTGGAGTGTTGTCGCGAACACCGGGGAGCTGTTTTTT; CDR3: CAWSVVANTGELFF; D: .; size: .; V: TRBV30; J: TRBJ2-2
DNA: TGCGCCAGCAGCCAAGATCGAGCCACCGGGGAGCTGTTTTTT; CDR3: CASSQDRATGELFF; D: .; size: .; V: TRBV4-1; J: TRBJ2-2
DNA: TGTGCCAGCAGTTTATCTCAGGGGGCAAGAGTCGTAGAGACTGAAGCTTTCTTT; CDR3: CASSLSQGARVVETEAFF; D: TRBD1; size: .; V: TRBV27; J: TRBJ1-1
DNA: TGTGCCAGCAGTCCCGTGACGGGGAACACCGGGGAGCTGTTTTTT; CDR3: CASSPVTGNTGELFF; D: .; size: .; V: TRBV28; J: TRBJ2-2
DNA: TGCGCCAGCAGCCAGGACAAACAGGGGGCGGGTGAAAAACTGTTTTTT; CDR3: CASSQDKQGAGEKLFF; D: TRBD1; size: .; V: TRBV4-3; J: TRBJ1-4
DNA: TGTGCCAGCAGCCTACAGTACACTGAAGCTTTCTTT; CDR3: CASSLQYTEAFF; D: .; size: .; V: TRBV13; J: TRBJ1-1
DNA: TGCGCCAGCAGCGCGACAGGGGGATATGGCTACACCTTC; CDR3: CASSATGGYGYTF; D: TRBD1; size: .; V: TRBV5-1; J: TRBJ1-2
DNA: TGTGCCAGTACAGACAGGGGGCAAGAAGCTTTCTTT; CDR3: CASTDRGQEAFF; D: TRBD1; size: .; V: TRBV19; J: TRBJ1-1